Each of the 5 T cell receptor beta chains below was sequenced from the same sample in a study of T cell responses to AZD1222 COVID-19 vaccine. Sequenced by immunoSEQ multiplex PCR; TCRdb stores in-frame clones only, minus some. The sample lists about 94,000 clones, around nine tenths occurring once. Here the sequenced sample was peripheral blood, taken on day 0 of AZD1222 vaccination. Receptor source: an adult in good health.

The rearrangement links TRBV2 to TRBJ2-5; possibly TRBD1 or TRBD2 for D (5 bases each). V shed 9 bases and J shed 5 bases, with 19 bases lying between them. CDR1 and CDR2 (germline): SNHLY, FYNNEI. The CDR3 sequence is 14 residues long. The CDR3 nucleotides read TGTGCCAGTGAGGGACGGGTACCCCGGGAGACCCAGTACTTC. This sequence encodes CASEGRVPRETQYF.

The CDR3 reads CASSEDGSNQPQHF. CDR3 coding DNA: TGTGCCAGCAGTGAAGACGGTAGCAATCAGCCCCAGCATTTT. The rearrangement joins TRBV2 to TRBJ1-5; D is uncertain. CDR3 size: 14 residues. The germline V gene has CDR1 SNHLY and CDR2 FYNNEI. Trimming took off 1 base at V and 0 bases at J, with 4 bases between the two ends.

This clone appeared once. V gene TRBV18 combines with J gene TRBJ2-7, with a possible D match to TRBD2 (6 bases). This CDR3 contains 15 residues. The V gene's germline CDR1 is KGHSH and CDR2 LQKENI. Trimming removed 5 bases from V and 0 bases from J, with 14 bases in between. CDR3 sequence (DNA): TGTGCCAGCTCAAGTTTAGCGGTTAGCTCCTACGAGCAGTACTTC. Encoded protein: CASSSLAVSSYEQYF.

The rearrangement links TRBV5-5 to TRBJ1-2; D gene uncertain. This CDR3 is built from 12 residues. Trimming shortened V by 1 base and J by 8 bases, and 9 bases separated the two germline ends. CDR1 and CDR2 from the germline V gene are SGHKS and YYEKEE (reference sequence). The CDR3 coding sequence is TGTGCCAGCAGCTTGACCCGAACGGGCTACACCTTC. It is translated as CASSLTRTGYTF.

The chain joins TRBV11-3 to TRBJ2-2; D gene uncertain. Germline V CDR1 and CDR2: SGHNT, YENEEA. V gave up 5 bases and J gave up 4 bases, with 5 bases separating them. The CDR3 runs 12 residues. CDR3 loop: CASSRATGELFF. CDR3 DNA sequence: TGTGCCAGCAGCAGGGCCACCGGGGAGCTGTTTTTT.